This T cell receptor beta chain was sequenced for a study of T cell responses to AZD1222 COVID-19 vaccine. The study, taken as a whole, reports: Increased Spike-specific TCR breadth and depth were observed after two AZD1222 doses. Targeting of unmutated variant regions was reportedly seen in nearly half of spike-specific TCRs.

As regards this clone: What it binds is unknown.

Doses given second, at about 4 or about 12 weeks, were pooled. Only in-frame clones appear in the TCRdb table, and some are missing; sequencing was by immunoSEQ multiplex PCR. In the table there are 110,000 or so clones, about 89% of which are singletons. Germline V gives CDR1 MNHEY, CDR2 SVGAGI. The CDR3 has 14 residues. V was clipped by 5 bases and J by 3 bases; unmatched bases: 3. The J gene is TRBJ1-4, the V gene TRBV6-5, with TRBD1 matching 7 bases. The receptor comes from an adult who received the AZD1222 COVID-19 vaccine. The sequenced sample was peripheral blood, obtained 28 days after the second AZD1222 dose. CDR3 nucleotide sequence: TGTGCCAGCAGTCACAGGGGCCCTAATGAAAAACTGTTTTTT. Translating gives CASSHRGPNEKLFF.